Listed below are T cell receptor beta chains from one sample, sequenced in a study of blood T cell repertoires in COVID-19. Libraries were prepared by immunoSEQ multiplex PCR; TCRdb keeps only in-frame clonotypes and omits some of them. The repertoire holds some 110,000 clones, with 70% to 80% as singletons. Sequencing used peripheral blood. All receptors come from a man between 65 and 85 years old with acute or convalescent COVID-19. Both conserved end residues are trimmed from each CDR3.

j_call: TRBJ2-7
v_call: TRBV9
cdr3_aa: ASSVAEGSSYEQY

j_call: TRBJ2-2
v_call: TRBV6-6
cdr3_aa: ASMMTSGSGTGELF

j_call: TRBJ2-7
v_call: TRBV13
cdr3_aa: ASSFAQGLYYEQY

j_call: TRBJ2-1
v_call: TRBV7-2
cdr3_aa: ASSSDRGGNEQF

j_call: TRBJ2-2
v_call: TRBV28
cdr3_aa: ASRPDPGTGELF

j_call: TRBJ2-7
v_call: TRBV2
cdr3_aa: ASSEGGSGYEQY

j_call: TRBJ2-7
v_call: TRBV5-1
cdr3_aa: ASTYTRGYEQY

j_call: TRBJ1-1
v_call: TRBV7-2
cdr3_aa: ASSSSYRGGTEAF

j_call: TRBJ2-5
v_call: TRBV27
cdr3_aa: ASSIQGAGETQY

j_call: TRBJ2-3
v_call: TRBV4-1
cdr3_aa: ASSQDRSGGARPQY

j_call: TRBJ1-4
v_call: TRBV28
cdr3_aa: ASNQDRGLF

j_call: TRBJ2-7
v_call: TRBV28
cdr3_aa: ASTREDKAYEQY

j_call: TRBJ2-2
v_call: TRBV7-7
cdr3_aa: ASSLAVGTDTGELF

j_call: TRBJ2-1
v_call: TRBV5-1
cdr3_aa: ASRDSYNEQF

j_call: TRBJ1-1
v_call: TRBV18
cdr3_aa: ASSPPFQGAGAF

j_call: TRBJ2-7
v_call: TRBV6-2/TRBV6-3
cdr3_aa: ASSSPGTSGIEQY

j_call: TRBJ1-5
v_call: TRBV6-5
cdr3_aa: ASSYGAADNQPQH

j_call: TRBJ1-1
v_call: TRBV5-1
cdr3_aa: ASSGQTGITEAF

j_call: TRBJ2-2
v_call: TRBV18
cdr3_aa: ASSPQGENTGELF

j_call: TRBJ2-1
v_call: TRBV29-1
cdr3_aa: SLVPAGGDEQF

j_call: TRBJ2-7
v_call: TRBV5-4
cdr3_aa: ASSTTVSEQY

j_call: TRBJ2-3
v_call: TRBV4-1
cdr3_aa: ASSQDFQGASTDTQY

j_call: TRBJ1-5
v_call: TRBV5-1
cdr3_aa: ASSLGPHQRQGGQPQH

j_call: TRBJ2-2
v_call: TRBV7-3
cdr3_aa: ASSRYTGELF

j_call: TRBJ2-6
v_call: TRBV27
cdr3_aa: ASSLSKPASGANVLT

j_call: TRBJ1-1
v_call: TRBV6-5
cdr3_aa: ASSYSGQGTLAF

j_call: TRBJ2-1
v_call: TRBV3-1/TRBV3-2
cdr3_aa: ASSSRGTSGRVPYNEQF